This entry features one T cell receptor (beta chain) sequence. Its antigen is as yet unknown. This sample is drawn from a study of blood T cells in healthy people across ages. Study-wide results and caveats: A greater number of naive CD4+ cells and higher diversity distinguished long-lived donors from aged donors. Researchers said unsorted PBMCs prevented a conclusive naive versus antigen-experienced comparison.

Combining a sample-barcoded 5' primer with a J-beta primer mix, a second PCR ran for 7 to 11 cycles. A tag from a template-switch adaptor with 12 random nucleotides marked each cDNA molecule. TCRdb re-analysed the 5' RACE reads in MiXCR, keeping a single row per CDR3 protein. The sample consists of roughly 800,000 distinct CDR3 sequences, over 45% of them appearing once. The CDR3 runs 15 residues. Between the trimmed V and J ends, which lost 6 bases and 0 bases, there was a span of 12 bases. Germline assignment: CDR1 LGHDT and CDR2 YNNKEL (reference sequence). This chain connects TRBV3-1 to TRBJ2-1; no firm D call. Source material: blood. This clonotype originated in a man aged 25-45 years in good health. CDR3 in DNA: TGTGCCAGCAGACCCTCTACCAGCTCCTACAATGAGCAGTTCTTC. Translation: CASRPSTSSYNEQFF.